This T cell receptor (beta chain) appears in the sequencing data of a study of T-cell reconstitution after alpha-beta-depleted transplantation in children. This clonotype was detected a few times. Trimming cost V 3 bases and J 12 bases, with 15 bases left between them. CDR3 length: 13 amino acids. Germline loops: CDR1 LGHNT, CDR2 FRNRAP. Preparation of the TCRbeta library involved a method that used unique molecular identifiers. TCRdb re-derived calls from the PCR reads in MiXCR, one entry per CDR3 protein. The sample lists about 610,000 distinct CDR3 sequences; approximately 10% were seen once. This clonotype originated in a human donor who donated a stem cell graft to a child with acute myeloid leukemia. V is TRBV12-5 and J is TRBJ2-1; D is perhaps TRBD2 (6 bases). This sample comprised PBMCs from the stem cell graft donor, obtained from the stem cell graft. In DNA form, the CDR3 reads TGTGCTAGTGGTTTAGAGGCGGGAAGGCGGCAGTTCTTC. Translated: CASGLEAGRRQFF.